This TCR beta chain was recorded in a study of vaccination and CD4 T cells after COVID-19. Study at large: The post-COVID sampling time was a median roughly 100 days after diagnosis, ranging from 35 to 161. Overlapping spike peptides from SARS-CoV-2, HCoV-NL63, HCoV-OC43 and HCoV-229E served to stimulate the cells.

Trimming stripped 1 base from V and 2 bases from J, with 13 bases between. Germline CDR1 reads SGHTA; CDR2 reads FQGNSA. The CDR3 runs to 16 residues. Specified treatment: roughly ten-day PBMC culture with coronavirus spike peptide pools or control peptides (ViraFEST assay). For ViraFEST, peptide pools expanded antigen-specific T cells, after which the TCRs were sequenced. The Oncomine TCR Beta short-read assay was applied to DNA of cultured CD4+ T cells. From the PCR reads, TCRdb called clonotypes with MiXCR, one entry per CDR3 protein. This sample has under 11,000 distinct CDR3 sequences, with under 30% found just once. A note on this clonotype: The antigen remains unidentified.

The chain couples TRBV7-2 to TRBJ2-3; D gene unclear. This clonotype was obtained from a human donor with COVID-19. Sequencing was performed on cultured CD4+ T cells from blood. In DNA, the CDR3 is TGTGCCAGCAGCTTAGAGCACTACCGTTCCACAGATACGCAGTATTTT. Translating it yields CASSLEHYRSTDTQYF.